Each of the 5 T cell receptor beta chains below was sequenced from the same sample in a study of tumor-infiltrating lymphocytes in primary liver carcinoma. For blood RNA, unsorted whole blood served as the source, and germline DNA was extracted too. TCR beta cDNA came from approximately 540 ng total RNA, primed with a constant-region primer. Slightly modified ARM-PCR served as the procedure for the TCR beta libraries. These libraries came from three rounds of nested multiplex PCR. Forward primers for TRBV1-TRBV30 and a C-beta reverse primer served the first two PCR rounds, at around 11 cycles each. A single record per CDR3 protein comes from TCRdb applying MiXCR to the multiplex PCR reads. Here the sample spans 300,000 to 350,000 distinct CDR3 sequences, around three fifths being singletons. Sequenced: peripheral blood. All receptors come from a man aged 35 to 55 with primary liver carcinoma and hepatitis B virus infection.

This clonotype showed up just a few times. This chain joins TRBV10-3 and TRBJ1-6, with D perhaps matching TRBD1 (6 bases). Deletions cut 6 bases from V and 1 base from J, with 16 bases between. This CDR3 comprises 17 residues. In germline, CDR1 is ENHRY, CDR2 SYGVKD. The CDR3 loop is CAISPGGGRSYNSPLHF. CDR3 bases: TGTGCCATCAGCCCCGGGGGGGGCCGGTCCTATAATTCACCCCTCCACTTT.

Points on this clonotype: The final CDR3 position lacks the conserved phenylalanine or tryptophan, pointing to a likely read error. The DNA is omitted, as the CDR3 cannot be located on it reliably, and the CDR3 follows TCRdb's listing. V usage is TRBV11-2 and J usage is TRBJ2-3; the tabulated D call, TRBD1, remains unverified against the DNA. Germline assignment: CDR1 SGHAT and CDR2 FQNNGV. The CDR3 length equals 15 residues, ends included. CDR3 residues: CASSWETGFTDTHYC.

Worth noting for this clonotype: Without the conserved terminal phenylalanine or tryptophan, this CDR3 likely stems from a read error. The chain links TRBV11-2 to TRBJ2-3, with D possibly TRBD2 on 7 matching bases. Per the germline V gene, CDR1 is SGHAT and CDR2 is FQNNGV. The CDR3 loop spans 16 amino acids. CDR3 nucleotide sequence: TGTACCAGCAGCCAATACCACGGGGGGCCAACAGATACGCAGTATCTT. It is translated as CTSSQYHGGPTDTQYL.

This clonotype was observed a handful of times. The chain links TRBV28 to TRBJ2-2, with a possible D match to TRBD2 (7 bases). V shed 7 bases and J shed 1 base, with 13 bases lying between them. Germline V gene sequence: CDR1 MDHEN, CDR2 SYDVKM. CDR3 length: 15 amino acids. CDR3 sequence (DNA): TGTGCCAGCACCTCGGGGGGCATGAACACCGGGGAGCTGTTTTTT. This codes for CASTSGGMNTGELFF. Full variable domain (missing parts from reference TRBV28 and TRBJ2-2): DVKVTQSSRYLVKRTGEKVFLECVQDMDHENMFWYRQDPGLGLRLIYFSYDVKMKEKGDIPEGYSVSREKKERFSLILESASTNQTSMYLCASTSGGMNTGELFFGEGSRLTVL.

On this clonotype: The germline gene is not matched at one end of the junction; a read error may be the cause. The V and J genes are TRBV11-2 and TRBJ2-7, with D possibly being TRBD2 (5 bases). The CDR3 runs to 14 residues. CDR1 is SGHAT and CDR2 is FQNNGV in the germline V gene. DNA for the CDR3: TGCGCCAGCAGCTTAGCGCCGCGGCGGTACGAGCAGTACTTC. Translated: CASSLAPRRYEQYF.